This T cell receptor beta chain was retrieved from a study of CXCR3-negative and CXCR3-positive naive CD8 T cells. Overall study results and limits: Similar TRBV-TRBJ usage characterized naive CXCR3-negative and CXCR3-positive cells; memory cells differed.

This CDR3 spans 17 amino acids. CDR1 is MGHRA, CDR2 YSYEKL, per germline. For this clonotype: The target antigen is unknown.

All CD8+ T cell subsets were sorted in triplicate at over 250,000 cells each. Those CD8+ T cells considered naive were CD45RO-CCR7+CD27+CD95-. The authors prepared UMI-labeled TRB cDNA libraries by 5' RACE. TCRdb re-called the 5' RACE reads and catalogs CDR3 proteins one per entry, DNA excluded. The ten most abundant clones cover around 1.5% of a sample with roughly 89,000 distinct CDR3 sequences. The chain is built from TRBV4-1 and TRBJ1-1; lacking DNA, the TRBD1 call made by TCRdb goes unchecked. The sequencing input was naive CXCR3- CD8+ T cells from blood. Specified subset: CD45RO-CCR7+CD27+CD95- naive CD8+ T cells lacking CXCR3 (TNR3-). The TCR comes from a human donor in good health. Some clones in this sample may be carry-over from other donors' samples. The CDR3 here is CASSHTQGTGGSTEAFF.